These 21 T cell receptor beta chains were all obtained from the same sample, sequenced in a study of T cell changes during pregnancy in multiple sclerosis. Data came from immunoSEQ multiplex PCR; TCRdb stores just in-frame clones and leaves some out. The repertoire has around 130,000 clones, 93% of them found once; the top ten carry approximately 5.8%. The specimen comprised peripheral blood, sampled before pregnancy. These receptors all stem from a female donor with multiple sclerosis, enrolled in a pregnancy study.

The chain recombines TRBV5-1 with TRBJ2-3; 8 bases agree with TRBD1. The CDR3 runs 17 residues. Germline CDR1 is SGHRS and CDR2 is YFSETQ. The V gene end was trimmed by 3 bases and the J gene end by 0 bases; junction bases not matched to a gene: 9. The CDR3 loop is CASSSRLTGDSTDTQYF. The CDR3 nucleotides read TGCGCCAGCAGCTCCAGACTGACAGGGGATAGCACAGATACGCAGTATTTT.

The J gene is TRBJ1-6, the V gene TRBV14; weak D call: TRBD1 (6 bases). Germline-derived CDR1 and CDR2 are SGHDN and FVKESK. V was clipped by 1 base and J by 6 bases, with 16 bases between them. The CDR3 loop spans 17 amino acids. CDR3 DNA sequence: TGTGCCAGCAGCCAAGTTACAGGGCCCCGGATTAATTCACCCCTCCACTTT. This gives the protein CASSQVTGPRINSPLHF.

The rearrangement joins TRBV5-1 to TRBJ2-2, with 11 bases identical to TRBD2. The J segment lost 6 bases and the V segment lost 1 base, leaving 14 bases of the junction unmatched. Germline CDR1 SGHRS, CDR2 YFSETQ. The CDR3 spans 19 residues. CDR3 amino acids: CASSLTFLAGGLNSGELFF. Written as DNA, the CDR3 is TGCGCCAGCAGCTTGACCTTCCTAGCGGGGGGCCTGAATTCCGGGGAGCTGTTTTTT.

This sequence joins TRBV2 and TRBJ2-2, with TRBD1 matching over 7 bases. Germline assignment: CDR1 SNHLY and CDR2 FYNNEI. Losses at the gene ends were 6 bases for V and 7 bases for J; bases not matched to a gene: 8. The CDR3 runs to 14 residues. The CDR3 is CASRADRADGELFF. CDR3 bases: TGTGCCAGCAGAGCCGACAGGGCCGACGGGGAGCTGTTTTTT.

As DNA, the CDR3 is TGTGCCAGCAGCCTGACAGGGCGGAGCGACGGGGAGCTGTTTTTT. It encodes CASSLTGRSDGELFF. The J gene is TRBJ2-2, the V gene TRBV5-5, with 7 nucleotides matching TRBD1. Trimming at V came to 4 bases and at J to 7 bases, leaving 10 bases not matched to a gene. This CDR3 comprises 15 residues. From germline, CDR1 is SGHKS and CDR2 YYEKEE (reference sequence).

The chain has TRBV5-4 and TRBJ2-2; D remains ambiguous. Trimming stripped 4 bases from V and 4 bases from J, with 11 bases between. This CDR3 has 14 amino acids. Germline V gene sequence: CDR1 SGHNT, CDR2 YYREEE (reference sequence). CDR3 sequence (DNA): TGTGCCAGCAGCCCGGCGCGGATCACCGGGGAGCTGTTTTTT. Translating it yields CASSPARITGELFF.

The chain couples TRBV28 to TRBJ2-7; 9 bases agree with TRBD1. Unmatched junction bases numbered 10, after V lost 5 bases and J lost 5 bases. Germline assignment: CDR1 MDHEN and CDR2 SYDVKM. The CDR3 sequence is 15 residues long. CDR3 nucleotide sequence: TGTGCCAGCAGTCCGACAGGGGGAAACGTCGACGAGCAGTACTTC. Translation: CASSPTGGNVDEQYF.

The chain is built from TRBV4-2 and TRBJ2-5, with 9 bases identical to TRBD1. This CDR3 is 16 amino acids long. The germline CDR1 and CDR2 sequences are LGHNA and YNFKEQ. Trimming cost V 0 bases and J 4 bases; bases outside gene matches: 6. This CDR3 is CASSQDRQGERETQYF. CDR3 nucleotides: TGTGCCAGCAGCCAAGATAGACAGGGGGAAAGAGAGACCCAGTACTTC.

J is TRBJ2-6 and V is TRBV7-3; 13 nucleotides line up with TRBD2. The CDR3 loop spans 16 amino acids. V lost 8 bases, J lost 4 bases, and 5 bases stayed unmatched. The germline V gene has CDR1 SGHTA and CDR2 FQGTGA. CDR3 protein: CASGLAGALGANVLTF. CDR3 bases: TGTGCCAGCGGACTAGCGGGGGCCCTCGGGGCCAACGTCCTGACTTTC.

The chain employs TRBV6-1 and TRBJ2-7; TRBD2 matches 7 bases. Germline V gives CDR1 MNHNS, CDR2 SASEGT. The CDR3 is made up of 13 amino acids. Trimming took 2 bases from V and 12 from J; bases not matched to a gene: 10. The CDR3 DNA follows: TGTGCCAGCAGTGAAAGCGGGGTGCCTAATCGGTACTTC. This codes for CASSESGVPNRYF.

The rearrangement links TRBV18 to TRBJ2-1, with TRBD2 matching 7 bases. The V gene end was trimmed by 0 bases and the J gene end by 3 bases; junction bases not matched to a gene: 5. CDR1 is KGHSH, CDR2 LQKENI, per germline. The CDR3 extends over 16 amino acids. Here the CDR3 DNA reads TGTGCCAGCTCACCACCGGAGGGAGGGTACTACAATGAGCAGTTCTTC. Translation: CASSPPEGGYYNEQFF.

This chain uses TRBV5-6 with TRBJ2-3, with 8 bases matching TRBD1. The V and J ends lost 4 bases and 5 bases, in that order; junction bases with no gene match: 9. Germline V gene lookup returns CDR1 SGHDT and CDR2 YYEEEE. The CDR3 extends over 15 amino acids. Here the CDR3 DNA reads TGTGCCAGCAGCCTCCGGACAGGGTCTGGAGATACGCAGTATTTT. Its translation: CASSLRTGSGDTQYF.

The V call is TRBV6-5, the J call TRBJ1-4, with 9 bases matching TRBD1. The V segment lost 5 bases and the J segment 2 bases; nucleotides outside the gene matches: 3. This CDR3 spans 15 amino acids. Germline CDR1 and CDR2: MNHEY and SVGAGI. CDR3 sequence reads: CASSGQGSTNEKLFF. CDR3 nucleotide sequence: TGTGCCAGCAGTGGACAGGGGTCGACTAATGAAAAACTGTTTTTT.

The chain combines TRBV5-3 with TRBJ2-7; no definite D call. TRBV5-3 is sorted into the ORF group, with uncertain function. CDR3 length: 15 residues. Trimming pared 2 bases from V and 2 bases from J, leaving 14 bases between. DNA for the CDR3: TGTGCCAGAAGCTTAACAGTCTCCGTGGCCTACGAGCAGTACTTC. This gives the protein CARSLTVSVAYEQYF.

The rearrangement uses TRBV25-1 and TRBJ1-1; unclear D gene. From germline, CDR1 is MGHDK and CDR2 SYGVNS. There are 11 residues in the CDR3. V was clipped by 7 bases and J by 11 bases, with 14 bases between them. DNA of the CDR3: TGTGCCAGCACCCCGGGTCGAGGGGCTTTCTTT. Its protein product is CASTPGRGAFF. The full variable domain, in which reference TRBV25-1 and TRBJ1-1 provide the parts outside the CDR3, is EADIYQTPRYLVIGTGKKITLECSQTMGHDKMYWYQQDPGMELHLIHYSYGVNSTEKGDLSSESTVSRIRTEHFPLTLESARPSHTSQYLCASTPGRGAFFGQGTRLTVV.

The chain combines TRBV9 with TRBJ2-7; no definite D call. V gave up 0 bases and J gave up 6 bases, with 10 bases separating them. The CDR3 covers 13 residues. The germline gives CDR1 SGDLS, CDR2 YYNGEE. The DNA for the CDR3 is TGTGCCAGCAGCGTAGAGTGGAGTTCCGAGCAGTACTTC. Encoded protein: CASSVEWSSEQYF.

V is TRBV27 and J is TRBJ1-2, with 7 bases fitting TRBD1. Germline-derived CDR1 and CDR2 are MNHEY and SMNVEV (reference sequence). V was clipped by 0 bases and J by 1 base; unmatched bases: 5. This CDR3 spans 16 amino acids. DNA of the CDR3: TGTGCCAGCAGTTTATCAACAGGGGATTATAACTATGGCTACACCTTC. It yields the protein CASSLSTGDYNYGYTF.

The chain joins TRBV7-3 to TRBJ2-2, with 9 bases matching TRBD2. CDR1 and CDR2 from the germline V gene are SGHTA and FQGTGA. This CDR3 has 15 residues. V dropped 5 bases and J dropped 5; count of bases not matched to a gene: 6. As DNA, the CDR3 is TGTGCCAGCAGCCCTCAGCGGGGGGTAACCGGGGAGCTGTTTTTT. Translation gives CASSPQRGVTGELFF.

This clone was seen more than once but under ten times. The gene calls are TRBV6-1 and TRBJ2-1; 9 nucleotides align to TRBD2. This CDR3 is 16 amino acids long. CDR1 MNHNS and CDR2 SASEGT come from the germline V gene. V trimming: 2 bases; J trimming: 6 bases; junction bases outside the gene matches: 8. Here the CDR3 reads CASSESGGGVTNEQFF. The CDR3 DNA reads as TGTGCCAGCAGTGAAAGCGGCGGGGGGGTCACCAATGAGCAGTTCTTC.

The gene calls are TRBV7-6 and TRBJ1-1, with D perhaps matching TRBD1 (6 bases). The CDR3 is made up of 15 amino acids. Germline V lookup: CDR1 SGHVS, CDR2 FNYEAQ. V dropped 2 bases and J dropped 4 bases, with 14 bases sitting between them. CDR3 residues: CASSLLGRGSTEAFF. DNA for the CDR3: TGTGCCAGCAGCTTACTCGGCAGGGGTTCCACTGAAGCTTTCTTT. Variable domain in full (rest from reference TRBV7-6 and TRBJ1-1): GAGVSQSPRYKVTKRGQDVALRCDPISGHVSLYWYRQALGQGPEFLTYFNYEAQQDKSGLPNDRFSAERPEGSISTLTIQRTEQRDSAMYRCASSLLGRGSTEAFFGQGTRLTVV.

The chain carries TRBV28 and TRBJ2-5; weak D call: TRBD1 (7 bases). Germline loops: CDR1 MDHEN, CDR2 SYDVKM. The CDR3 loop spans 16 amino acids. V lost 6 bases and J 7 bases, leaving 24 bases between the germline ends. The CDR3 spells CASRPGGGLGSGTQYF. CDR3 DNA sequence: TGTGCCAGCAGACCAGGGGGAGGCCTAGGATCGGGGACCCAGTACTTC. The entire variable domain, with the rest obtained from reference TRBV28 and TRBJ2-5, is as follows: DVKVTQSSRYLVKRTGEKVFLECVQDMDHENMFWYRQDPGLGLRLIYFSYDVKMKEKGDIPEGYSVSREKKERFSLILESASTNQTSMYLCASRPGGGLGSGTQYFGPGTRLLVL.